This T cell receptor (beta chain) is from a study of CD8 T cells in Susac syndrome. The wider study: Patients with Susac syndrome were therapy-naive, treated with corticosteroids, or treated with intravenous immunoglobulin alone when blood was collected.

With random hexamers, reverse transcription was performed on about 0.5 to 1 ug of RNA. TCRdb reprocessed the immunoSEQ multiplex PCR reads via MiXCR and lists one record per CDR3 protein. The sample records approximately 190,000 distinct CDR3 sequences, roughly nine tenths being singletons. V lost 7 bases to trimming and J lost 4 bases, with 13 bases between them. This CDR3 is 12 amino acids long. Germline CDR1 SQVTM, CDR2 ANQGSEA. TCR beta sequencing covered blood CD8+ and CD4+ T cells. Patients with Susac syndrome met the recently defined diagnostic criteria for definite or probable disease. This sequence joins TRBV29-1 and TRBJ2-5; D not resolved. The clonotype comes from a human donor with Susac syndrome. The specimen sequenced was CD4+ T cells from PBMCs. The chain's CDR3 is CSAYAVRETQYF. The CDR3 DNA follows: TGCAGCGCTTACGCGGTGCGAGAGACCCAGTACTTC.